This TCR beta chain was observed in a study of post-analysis software for immune sequencing data. In the study overall: The disease courses spanned relapsing-remitting, secondary progressive and progressive-relapsing forms of multiple sclerosis. Study-wide findings and caveats: Comparison of patients with controls showed about 5 TRBV segments more frequent in patients, TRBV5-6, TRBV5-1 and TRBV20-1 among them. The authors found that F measure strongly co-clustered same-batch samples. When compared against controls, multiple sclerosis patients showed significantly lower normalized Chao1 diversity.

Researchers reported that TCR beta cDNA libraries carried unique molecular identifiers. T cells numbering roughly 1 to 10 million yielded roughly 500,000 cDNA molecules. TCRdb analysed the PCR reads with MiXCR anew, one entry per CDR3 protein. This sample has 700,000 to 900,000 distinct CDR3 sequences; about half occur once, and the top ten carry roughly 5.2%. From germline, CDR1 is DFQATT and CDR2 SNEGSKA (reference sequence). The CDR3 spans 10 residues. V was clipped by 3 bases and J by 11 bases, with 10 bases between them. In the case of this clonotype: The antigen remains undetermined. This may stem from a read error, because a much larger clone lies one nucleotide away.

The chain carries TRBV20-1 and TRBJ2-5; D not resolved. The sequencing sample was made of blood. The TCR originated in a girl under 18 with multiple sclerosis. CDR3 sequence (DNA): TGCAGTGCTAGCCACAATGAGCAGTACTTC. Amino acid sequence: CSASHNEQYF.